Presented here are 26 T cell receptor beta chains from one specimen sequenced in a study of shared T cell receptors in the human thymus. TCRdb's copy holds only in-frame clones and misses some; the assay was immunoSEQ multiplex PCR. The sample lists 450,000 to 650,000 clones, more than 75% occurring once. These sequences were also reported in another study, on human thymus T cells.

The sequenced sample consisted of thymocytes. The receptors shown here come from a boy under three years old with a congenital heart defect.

The CDR3 nucleotides read TGTGCCAGCAGCTTGGGTGGGAGAGATACGCAGTATTTT. This encodes CASSLGGRDTQYF. The rearrangement links TRBV5-4 to TRBJ2-3, with D maybe TRBD2 (5 bases). Looked up from germline, CDR1 is SGHNT and CDR2 is YYREEE (reference sequence). This CDR3 region has 13 residues. V lost 0 bases to trimming and J lost 5 bases, with 7 bases between them.

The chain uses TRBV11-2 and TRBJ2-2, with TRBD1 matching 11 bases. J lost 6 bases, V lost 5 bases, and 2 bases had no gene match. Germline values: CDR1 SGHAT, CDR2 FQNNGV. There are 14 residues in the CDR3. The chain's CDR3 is CASSGGQGAGELFF. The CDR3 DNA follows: TGTGCCAGCAGCGGGGGACAGGGGGCCGGGGAGCTGTTTTTT. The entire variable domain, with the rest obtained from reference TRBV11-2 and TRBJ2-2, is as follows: EAGVAQSPRYKIIEKRQSVAFWCNPISGHATLYWYQQILGQGPKLLIQFQNNGVVDDSQLPKDRFSAERLKGVDSTLKIQPAKLEDSAVYLCASSGGQGAGELFFGEGSRLTVL.

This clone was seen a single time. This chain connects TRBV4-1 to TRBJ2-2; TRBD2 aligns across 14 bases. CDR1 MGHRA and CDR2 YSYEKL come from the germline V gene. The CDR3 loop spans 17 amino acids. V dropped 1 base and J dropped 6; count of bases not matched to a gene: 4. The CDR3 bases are TGCGCCAGCAGCCAAGGACTAGCGGGAGGGCCGGCCGGGGAGCTGTTTTTT. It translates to CASSQGLAGGPAGELFF.

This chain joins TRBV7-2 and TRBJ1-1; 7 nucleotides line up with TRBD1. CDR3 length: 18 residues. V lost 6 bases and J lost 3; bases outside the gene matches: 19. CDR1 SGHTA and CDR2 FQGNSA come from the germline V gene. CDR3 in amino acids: CASRARPPLRGIDTEAFF. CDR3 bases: TGTGCCAGCAGAGCCAGACCGCCTCTCAGGGGGATCGACACTGAAGCTTTCTTT.

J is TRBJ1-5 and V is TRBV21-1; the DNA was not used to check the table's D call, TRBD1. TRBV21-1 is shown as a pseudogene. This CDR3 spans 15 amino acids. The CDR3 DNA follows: TGTGCCAGCAGCAAAGGTCCGGGACACGGTGTTGCCCAGCATTTT. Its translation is CASSKGPGHGVAQHF.

The CDR3 loop is CASSQGHGDEQFF. The CDR3 nucleotides are TGCGCCAGCAGCCAAGGACACGGCGATGAGCAGTTCTTC. The chain carries TRBV4-1 and TRBJ2-1; no definite D call. Trimming cost V 1 base and J 8 bases, with 9 bases left between them. The CDR3 length is 13 residues. The germline CDR1 and CDR2 sequences are MGHRA and YSYEKL.

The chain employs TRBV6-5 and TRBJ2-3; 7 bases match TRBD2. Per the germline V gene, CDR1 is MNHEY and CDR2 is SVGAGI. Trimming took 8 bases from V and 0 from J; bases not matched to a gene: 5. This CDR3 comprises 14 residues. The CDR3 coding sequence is TGTGCCAGCGGGGGGGGAGGGAGCACAGATACGCAGTATTTT. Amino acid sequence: CASGGGGSTDTQYF.

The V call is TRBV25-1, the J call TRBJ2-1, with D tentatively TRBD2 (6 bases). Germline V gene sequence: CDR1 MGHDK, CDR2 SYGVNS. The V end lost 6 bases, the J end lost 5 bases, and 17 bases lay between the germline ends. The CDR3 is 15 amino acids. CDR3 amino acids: CASRLSRRGDNEQFF. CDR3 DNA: TGTGCCAGCAGGCTGTCCAGGAGGGGAGACAATGAGCAGTTCTTC. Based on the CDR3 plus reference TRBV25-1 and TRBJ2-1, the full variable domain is EADIYQTPRYLVIGTGKKITLECSQTMGHDKMYWYQQDPGMELHLIHYSYGVNSTEKGDLSSESTVSRIRTEHFPLTLESARPSHTSQYLCASRLSRRGDNEQFFGPGTRLTVL.

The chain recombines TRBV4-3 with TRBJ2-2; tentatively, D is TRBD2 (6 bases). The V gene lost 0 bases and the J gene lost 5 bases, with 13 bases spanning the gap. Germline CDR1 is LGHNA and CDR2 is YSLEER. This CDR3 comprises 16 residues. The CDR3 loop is CASSQDPEGWTGELFF. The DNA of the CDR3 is TGCGCCAGCAGCCAAGATCCGGAGGGGTGGACCGGGGAGCTGTTTTTT.

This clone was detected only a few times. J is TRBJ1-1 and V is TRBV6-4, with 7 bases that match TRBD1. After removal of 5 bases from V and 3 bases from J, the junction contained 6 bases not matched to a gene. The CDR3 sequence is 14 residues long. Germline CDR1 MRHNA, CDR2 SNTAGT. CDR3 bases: TGTGCCAGCAGTCCCTACAGGGGCCACACTGAAGCTTTCTTT. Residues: CASSPYRGHTEAFF.

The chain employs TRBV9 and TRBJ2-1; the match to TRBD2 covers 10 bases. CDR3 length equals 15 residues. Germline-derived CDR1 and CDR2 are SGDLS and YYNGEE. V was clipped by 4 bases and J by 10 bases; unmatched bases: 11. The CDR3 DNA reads TGTGCCAGCAGCCCCCCAGCGGGAGGGCAGGGGGAGCAGTTCTTC. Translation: CASSPPAGGQGEQFF.

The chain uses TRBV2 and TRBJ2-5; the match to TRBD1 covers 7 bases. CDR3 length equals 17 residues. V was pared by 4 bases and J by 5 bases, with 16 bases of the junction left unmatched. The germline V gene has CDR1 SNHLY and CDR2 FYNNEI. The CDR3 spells CASSALGQAVHKETQYF. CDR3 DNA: TGTGCCAGCAGTGCCCTCGGACAGGCCGTACACAAGGAGACCCAGTACTTC.

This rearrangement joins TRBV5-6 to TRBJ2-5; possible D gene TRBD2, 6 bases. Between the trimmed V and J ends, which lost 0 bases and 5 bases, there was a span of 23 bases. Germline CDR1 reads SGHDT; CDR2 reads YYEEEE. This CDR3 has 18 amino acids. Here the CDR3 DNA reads TGTGCCAGCAGCTTGGCCTTTAATGGCACCCGGGAGCTGGAGACCCAGTACTTC. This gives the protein CASSLAFNGTRELETQYF.

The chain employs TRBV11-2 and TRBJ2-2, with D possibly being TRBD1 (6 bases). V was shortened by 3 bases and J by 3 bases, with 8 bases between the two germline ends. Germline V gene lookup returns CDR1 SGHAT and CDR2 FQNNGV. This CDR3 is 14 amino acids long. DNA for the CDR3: TGTGCCAGCAGCTTGGACAGATACACCGGGGAGCTGTTTTTT. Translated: CASSLDRYTGELFF.

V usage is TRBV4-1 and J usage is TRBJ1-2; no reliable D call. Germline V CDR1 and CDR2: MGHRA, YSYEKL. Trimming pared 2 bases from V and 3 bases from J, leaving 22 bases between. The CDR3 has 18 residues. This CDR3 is CASSQWWVVNRGDYGYTF. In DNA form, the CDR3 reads TGCGCCAGCAGCCAATGGTGGGTAGTTAATCGGGGTGACTATGGCTACACCTTC.

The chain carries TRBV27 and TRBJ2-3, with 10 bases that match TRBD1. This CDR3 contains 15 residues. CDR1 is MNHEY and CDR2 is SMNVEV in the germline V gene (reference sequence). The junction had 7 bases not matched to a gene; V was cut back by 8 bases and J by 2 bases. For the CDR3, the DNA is TGTGCCAGCCTTACCGGGACAGGGGTCACAGATACGCAGTATTTT. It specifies CASLTGTGVTDTQYF.

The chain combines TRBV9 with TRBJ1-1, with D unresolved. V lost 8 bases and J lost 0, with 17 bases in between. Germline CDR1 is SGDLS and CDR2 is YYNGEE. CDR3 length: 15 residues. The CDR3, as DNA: TGTGCCAGTTACGGCGGGGTCAAGGTGAACACTGAAGCTTTCTTT. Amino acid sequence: CASYGGVKVNTEAFF.

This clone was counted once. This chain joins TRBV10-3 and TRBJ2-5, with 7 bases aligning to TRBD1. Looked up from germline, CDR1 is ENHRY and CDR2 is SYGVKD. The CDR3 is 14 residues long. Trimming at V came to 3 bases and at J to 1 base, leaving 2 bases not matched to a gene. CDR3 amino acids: CAISEQGCQETQYF. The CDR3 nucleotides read TGTGCCATCAGTGAACAGGGGTGCCAAGAGACCCAGTACTTC.

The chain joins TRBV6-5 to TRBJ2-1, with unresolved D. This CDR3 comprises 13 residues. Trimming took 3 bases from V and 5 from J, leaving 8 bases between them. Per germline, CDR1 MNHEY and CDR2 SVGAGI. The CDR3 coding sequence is TGTGCCAGCAGTTATTGGCCCCACAATGAGCAGTTCTTC. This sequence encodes CASSYWPHNEQFF.

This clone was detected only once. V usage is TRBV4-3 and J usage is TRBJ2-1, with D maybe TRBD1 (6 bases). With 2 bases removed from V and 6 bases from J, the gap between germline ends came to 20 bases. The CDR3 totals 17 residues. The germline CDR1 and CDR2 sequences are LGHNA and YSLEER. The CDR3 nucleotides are TGCGCCAGCAGCCAAAGGGCACAGGGACCGCTCGGCAATGAGCAGTTCTTC. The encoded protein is CASSQRAQGPLGNEQFF.

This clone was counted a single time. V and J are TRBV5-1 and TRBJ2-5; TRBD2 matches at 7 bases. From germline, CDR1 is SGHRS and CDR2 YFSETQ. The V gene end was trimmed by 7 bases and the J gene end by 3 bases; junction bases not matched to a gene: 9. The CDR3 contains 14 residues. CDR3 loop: CASARILAEETQYF. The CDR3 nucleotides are TGCGCCAGCGCGCGGATCCTAGCGGAAGAGACCCAGTACTTC.

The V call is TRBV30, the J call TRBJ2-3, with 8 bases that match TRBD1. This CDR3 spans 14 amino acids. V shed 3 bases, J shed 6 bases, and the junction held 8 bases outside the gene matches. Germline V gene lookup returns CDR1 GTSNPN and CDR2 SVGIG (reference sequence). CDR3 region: CAWRAGGKADTQYF. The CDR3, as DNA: TGTGCCTGGAGGGCAGGGGGCAAGGCGGATACGCAGTATTTT.

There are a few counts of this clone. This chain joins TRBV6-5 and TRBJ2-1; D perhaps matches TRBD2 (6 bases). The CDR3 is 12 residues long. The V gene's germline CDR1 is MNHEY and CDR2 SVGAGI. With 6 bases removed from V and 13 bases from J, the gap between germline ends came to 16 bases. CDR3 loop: CASRLPWGVQFF. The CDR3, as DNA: TGTGCCAGCAGGCTTCCCTGGGGGGTACAGTTCTTC.

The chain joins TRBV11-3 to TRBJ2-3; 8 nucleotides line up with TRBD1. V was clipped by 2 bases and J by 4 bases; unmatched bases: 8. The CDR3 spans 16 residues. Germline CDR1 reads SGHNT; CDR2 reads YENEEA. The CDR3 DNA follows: TGTGCCAGCAGCTTACCCCCTAGGACAGGGCCAGATACGCAGTATTTT. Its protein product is CASSLPPRTGPDTQYF.

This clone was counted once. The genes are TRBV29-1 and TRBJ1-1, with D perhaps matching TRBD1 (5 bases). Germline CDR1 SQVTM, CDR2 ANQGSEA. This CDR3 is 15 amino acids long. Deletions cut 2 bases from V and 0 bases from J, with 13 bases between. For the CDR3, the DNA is TGCAGCGTTGAACTGCCAGGGAATGTGAACACTGAAGCTTTCTTT. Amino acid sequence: CSVELPGNVNTEAFF.

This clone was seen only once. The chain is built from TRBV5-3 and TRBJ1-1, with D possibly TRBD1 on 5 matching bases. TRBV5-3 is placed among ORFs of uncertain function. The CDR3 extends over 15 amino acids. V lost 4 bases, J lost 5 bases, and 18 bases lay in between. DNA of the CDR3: TGTGCCAGAAGCCTACCTCGGGGGTTCGGGACTGAAGCTTTCTTT. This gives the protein CARSLPRGFGTEAFF.